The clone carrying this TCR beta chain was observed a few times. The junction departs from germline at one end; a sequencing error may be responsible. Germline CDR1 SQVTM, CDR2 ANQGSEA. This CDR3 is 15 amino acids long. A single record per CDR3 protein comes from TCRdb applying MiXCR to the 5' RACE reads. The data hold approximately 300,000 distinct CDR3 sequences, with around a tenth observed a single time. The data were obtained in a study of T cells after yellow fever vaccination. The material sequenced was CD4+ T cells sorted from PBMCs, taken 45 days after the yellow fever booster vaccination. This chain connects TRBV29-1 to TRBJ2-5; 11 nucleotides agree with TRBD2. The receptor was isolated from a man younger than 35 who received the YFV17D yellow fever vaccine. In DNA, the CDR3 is TGCAGCGTTGGCGGGTTAGCGGGGGGGCAAGGGACCCAGTACTTC. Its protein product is CSVGGLAGGQGTQYF.